This T cell receptor beta chain was recorded in a study of control samples from healthy donors and cancer patients. The germline V and J ends were trimmed by 0 bases and 6 bases, with 12 bases remaining between them. CDR3 length equals 14 residues. Germline V lookup: CDR1 SGHRS, CDR2 YFSETQ. Clones were read by immunoSEQ multiplex PCR, and TCRdb kept only the in-frame ones, dropping some. This sample carries 150,000 or so clones, around 92% of them seen once, and the ten largest clones take about 2.2%. The sequence was collected from a woman aged 45-60 years in good health. Sample: blood. The V gene is TRBV5-1, the J gene TRBJ1-2; the D gene is possibly TRBD1 (6 bases). CDR3 in amino acids: CASSLEGQLHGYTF. CDR3 coding DNA: TGCGCCAGCAGCTTGGAGGGACAACTTCATGGCTACACCTTC.